This T cell receptor (beta chain) was captured in a study of cytomegalovirus exposure and HLA in healthy donors. Study as a whole: Across 350 to 400 genotyped donors, approximately 81% landed in the Caucasian-associated ancestry cluster. The study, taken as a whole, reports: According to a later analysis, most TCR beta chains associated with CMV appeared HLA-restricted.

The germline CDR1 and CDR2 sequences are SQVTM and ANQGSEA. Losses at the gene ends were 7 bases for V and 3 bases for J; bases not matched to a gene: 1. This CDR3 is 13 amino acids long. This PCR relied on a set of 60 Vbeta primers and 13 Jbeta primers. Clones were sequenced by immunoSEQ multiplex PCR, and TCRdb holds only the in-frame ones, with some missing. The sample comprises 200,000 or so clones, 76% of which are singletons, and 0.63% rests with the top ten. Only a few counts were recorded for this clone. Its antigen is still unknown. The sample holds other DNA sequences that translate to the same CDR3.

The chain recombines TRBV29-1 with TRBJ2-2; 11 nucleotides align to TRBD1. Sequenced input: PBMCs. The clonotype was recovered from a man between 18 and 29 years old in good health and CMV-seronegative. CDR3: CSGGQGDTGELFF. For the CDR3, the DNA is TGCAGCGGGGGACAGGGGGACACCGGGGAGCTGTTTTTT.